This TCR beta chain was identified in a study of cytomegalovirus exposure and HLA in healthy donors. Study-wide results and caveats: There were several of the most significant clusters that appeared linked to common viral pathogens in a later analysis.

Primers: 60 Vbeta forward and 13 Jbeta reverse. In the authors' workflow: In a later analysis, the count reached 75 million to 90 million unique TCR beta chains, with 9 million to 11 million shared. Using immunoSEQ multiplex PCR, the repertoire was profiled, and TCRdb retains in-frame clones only, with some absent. That table supplies the V and J calls and clone size; D and trimming were determined from the DNA. There are 150,000 to 200,000 clones in the sample; approximately 75% occur only once, and about 1.6% lies in the top ten. Germline loops: CDR1 MNHEY, CDR2 SMNVEV (reference sequence). The CDR3 is 14 residues long. J was trimmed by 8 bases and V by 5 bases; bases with no gene match: 9. Comment on this clone: Its antigen is not known.

Likely unrecorded immune exposures existed in these nominally healthy donors. The source is a girl aged 10 to 17 in good health and CMV-seronegative. What was sequenced was PBMCs. The chain is built from TRBV27 and TRBJ1-2, with TRBD1 matching over 9 bases. As DNA, the CDR3 is TGTGCCAGCAGTCCATCACAGGGGGCGTCAGGCTACACCTTC. It translates to CASSPSQGASGYTF.